One sample yielded the 19 T cell receptor beta chains listed below, sequenced in a study of monozygotic twins with inflammatory bowel disease. TCRdb derives one entry per CDR3 protein from the 5' RACE reads, leaving out DNA. This sample's table reports fewer than 550,000 distinct CDR3 sequences. The source material was blood. The receptors originated from a human donor with ulcerative colitis or Crohn's disease, or a healthy co-twin of an affected twin (not recorded which).

The rearrangement uses TRBV12-3 or TRBV12-4 and TRBJ2-1; no DNA is available, so the TRBD2 call from TCRdb remains unchecked. The CDR3 spans 15 residues. The CDR3 sequence is CASTHSGGNYNEQFF.

This chain links TRBV7-2 with TRBJ2-1; TCRdb's D call of TRBD1 is untestable without DNA. The CDR3 extends over 12 amino acids. Germline CDR1 is SGHTA and CDR2 is FQGNSA. CDR3: CASSYDSNEQFF.

The V call is TRBV19, the J call TRBJ1-1; TCRdb's D gene call, TRBD1, goes unchecked for lack of DNA. In germline, CDR1 is LNHDA, CDR2 SQIVND (reference sequence). The CDR3 contains 15 residues. CDR3 loop: CASSIIGGSNTEAFF.

CDR3 residues: CASRLDRVWTGELFF. The chain uses TRBV6-1 and TRBJ2-2; without DNA, the TCRdb call of TRBD1 cannot be checked. The CDR3 runs 15 residues. The germline V gene has CDR1 MNHNS and CDR2 SASEGT.

V usage is TRBV6-1 and J usage is TRBJ1-2; lacking DNA, the TRBD1 call made by TCRdb goes unchecked. Germline V CDR1 and CDR2: MNHNS, SASEGT. The CDR3 has 14 residues. CDR3 residues: CASIPRGAPRGYTF.

The chain joins TRBV7-2 to TRBJ2-5; TCRdb gives TRBD2 as the D gene, but with no DNA this cannot be confirmed. Germline V gene lookup returns CDR1 SGHTA and CDR2 FQGNSA. There are 13 residues in the CDR3. The chain's CDR3 is CASSLWEGETQYF.

The chain recombines TRBV29-1 with TRBJ2-2; the TRBD1 assignment by TCRdb is unverifiable without DNA. CDR3 size: 14 residues. Germline assignment: CDR1 SQVTM and CDR2 ANQGSEA. The CDR3 protein is CSVASTGFTGELFF.

The chain links TRBV12-3 or TRBV12-4 to TRBJ2-1. The CDR3 has 14 residues. The chain's CDR3 is CASSPGTTHYEQFF.

The chain combines TRBV9 with TRBJ2-5; the TCRdb call, TRBD1, lacks DNA for checking. Germline V CDR1 and CDR2: SGDLS, YYNGEE. There are 13 residues in the CDR3. The CDR3 spells CASSVARGETQYF.

The chain joins TRBV10-3 to TRBJ2-2; TCRdb reports TRBD1, a call that lacks DNA to check it against. CDR1 ENHRY and CDR2 SYGVKD come from the germline V gene. This CDR3 is built from 14 residues. Here the CDR3 reads CAIGDSSNTGELFF.

V is TRBV4-3 and J is TRBJ2-1. The germline V gene has CDR1 LGHNA and CDR2 YSLEER. This CDR3 region has 13 residues. This CDR3 is CASSQEMNYEQFF.

V usage is TRBV3-1 and J usage is TRBJ2-1. The V gene's germline CDR1 is LGHDT and CDR2 YNNKEL (reference sequence). The CDR3 length is 12 residues. CDR3 protein: CASSQLVNEQFF.

The V and J genes are TRBV27 and TRBJ2-1; TCRdb's D call of TRBD2 is untestable without DNA. This CDR3 region has 14 residues. The germline CDR1 and CDR2 sequences are MNHEY and SMNVEV (reference sequence). CDR3 loop: CASSPTATAMKQFF.

The chain's CDR3 is CASLQGYEQYF. The chain links TRBV2 to TRBJ2-7; TCRdb gives TRBD1 as the D gene, but with no DNA this cannot be confirmed. The CDR3 loop spans 11 amino acids. Germline V gene data show CDR1 as SNHLY and CDR2 as FYNNEI.

The chain is built from TRBV20-1 and TRBJ2-5; the TCRdb call, TRBD1, lacks DNA for checking. This CDR3 is built from 15 residues. Germline CDR1 and CDR2: DFQATT and SNEGSKA (reference sequence). The CDR3 loop is CSARGGTRIQETQYF.

This rearrangement joins TRBV4-1 to TRBJ1-5. Germline V gene lookup returns CDR1 MGHRA and CDR2 YSYEKL. This CDR3 spans 13 amino acids. CDR3 residues: CASSLRRDQPQHF.

This chain connects TRBV10-3 to TRBJ2-1; TCRdb indicates TRBD1, and absent DNA this call remains unverified. Looked up from germline, CDR1 is ENHRY and CDR2 is SYGVKD. CDR3 length: 13 amino acids. This CDR3 is CAIRPGAYNEQFF.

The chain uses TRBV19 and TRBJ2-1; TCRdb outputs TRBD2, but without DNA this stays unchecked. This CDR3 is built from 14 residues. The germline V gene has CDR1 LNHDA and CDR2 SQIVND (reference sequence). This chain's CDR3 is CASKSIAGRNEQFF. Variable domain in full (rest from reference TRBV19 and TRBJ2-1): DGGITQSPKYLFRKEGQNVTLSCEQNLNHDAMYWYRQDPGQGLRLIYYSQIVNDFQKGDIAEGYSVSREKKESFPLTVTSAQKNPTAFYLCASKSIAGRNEQFFGPGTRLTVL.

This CDR3 reads CSRAAGWDGTDTQYF. The J gene is TRBJ2-3, the V gene TRBV20-1; TCRdb picks TRBD1, but there is no DNA to check that call. Germline V CDR1 and CDR2: DFQATT, SNEGSKA (reference sequence). The CDR3 loop spans 15 amino acids.